The clone carrying this T cell receptor (beta chain) has a handful of counts. The sample belongs to a study of cytomegalovirus exposure and HLA in healthy donors. Germline V gene lookup returns CDR1 SEHNR and CDR2 FQNEAQ (reference sequence). V was pared by 3 bases and J by 7 bases, with 10 bases of the junction left unmatched. The CDR3 has 16 residues. 60 Vbeta and 13 Jbeta primers were used in PCR. Data came from immunoSEQ multiplex PCR; TCRdb stores just in-frame clones and leaves some out. This table has 90,000 to 150,000 clones, roughly 72% appearing once. The sample was PBMCs. The chain uses TRBV7-9 and TRBJ2-3, with 10 bases fitting TRBD1. This sequence was found in a woman in her forties or fifties in good health and CMV-seropositive. CDR3 bases: TGTGCCAGCAGCTTCTGGACAGGGGGGGAGGCAAATACGCAGTATTTT. This encodes CASSFWTGGEANTQYF.